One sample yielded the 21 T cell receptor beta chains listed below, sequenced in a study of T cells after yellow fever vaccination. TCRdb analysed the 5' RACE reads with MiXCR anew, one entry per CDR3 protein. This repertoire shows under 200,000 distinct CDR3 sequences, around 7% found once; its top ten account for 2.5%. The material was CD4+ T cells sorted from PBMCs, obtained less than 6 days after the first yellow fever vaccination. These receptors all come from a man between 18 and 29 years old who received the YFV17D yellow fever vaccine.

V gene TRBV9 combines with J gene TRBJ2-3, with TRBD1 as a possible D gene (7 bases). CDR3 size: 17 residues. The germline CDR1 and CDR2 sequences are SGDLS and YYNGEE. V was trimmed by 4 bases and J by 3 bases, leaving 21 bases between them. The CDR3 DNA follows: TGTGCCAGCAGCCAGGCCAGGGGGGCCGTACGGACAGATACGCAGTATTTT. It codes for CASSQARGAVRTDTQYF.

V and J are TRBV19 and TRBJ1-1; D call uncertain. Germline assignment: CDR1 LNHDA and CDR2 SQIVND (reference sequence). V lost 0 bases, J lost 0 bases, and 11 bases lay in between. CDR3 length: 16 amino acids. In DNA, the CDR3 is TGTGCCAGTAGTATAGATCGGGTGACCTTGAACACTGAAGCTTTCTTT. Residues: CASSIDRVTLNTEAFF.

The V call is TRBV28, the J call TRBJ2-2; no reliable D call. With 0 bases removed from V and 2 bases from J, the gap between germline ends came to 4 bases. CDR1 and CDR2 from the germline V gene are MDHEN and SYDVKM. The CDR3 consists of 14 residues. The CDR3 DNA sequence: TGTGCCAGCAGTTTATGGGGTAACACCGGGGAGCTGTTTTTT. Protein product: CASSLWGNTGELFF.

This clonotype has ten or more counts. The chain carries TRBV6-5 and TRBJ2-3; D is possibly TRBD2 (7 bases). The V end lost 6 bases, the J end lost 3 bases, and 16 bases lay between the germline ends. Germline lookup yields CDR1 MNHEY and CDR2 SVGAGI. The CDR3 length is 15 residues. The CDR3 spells CASRSRGAGTDTQYF. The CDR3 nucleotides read TGTGCCAGCAGATCTCGGGGGGCCGGGACAGATACGCAGTATTTT.

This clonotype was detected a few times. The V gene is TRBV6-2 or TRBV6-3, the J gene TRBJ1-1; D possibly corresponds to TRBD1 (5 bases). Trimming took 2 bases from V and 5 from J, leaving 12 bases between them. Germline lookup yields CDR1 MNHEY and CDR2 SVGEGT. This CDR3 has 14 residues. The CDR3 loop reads CASSYRPGTTEAFF. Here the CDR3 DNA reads TGTGCCAGCAGTTACCGGCCGGGGACTACTGAAGCTTTCTTT.

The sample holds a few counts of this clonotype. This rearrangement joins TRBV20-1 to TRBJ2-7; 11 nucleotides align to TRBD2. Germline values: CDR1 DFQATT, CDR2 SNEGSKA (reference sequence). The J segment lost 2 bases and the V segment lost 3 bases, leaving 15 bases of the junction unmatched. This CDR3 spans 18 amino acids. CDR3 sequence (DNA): TGCAGTGCTAGCACTTCCGGGACTAGCGGATCAATCACCTACGAGCAGTACTTC. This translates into CSASTSGTSGSITYEQYF.

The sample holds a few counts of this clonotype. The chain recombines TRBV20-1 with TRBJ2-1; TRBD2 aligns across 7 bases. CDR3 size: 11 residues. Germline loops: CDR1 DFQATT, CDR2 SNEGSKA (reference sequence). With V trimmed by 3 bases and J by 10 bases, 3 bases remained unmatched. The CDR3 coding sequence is TGCAGTGCTAGGGGGGGGAGAGAGCAGTTCTTC. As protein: CSARGGREQFF.

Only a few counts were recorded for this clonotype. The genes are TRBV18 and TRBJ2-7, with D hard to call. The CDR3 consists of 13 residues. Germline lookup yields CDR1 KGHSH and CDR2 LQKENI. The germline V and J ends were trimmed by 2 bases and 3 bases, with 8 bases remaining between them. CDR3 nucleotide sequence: TGTGCCAGCTCACCAGGGAACGACTACGAGCAGTACGTC. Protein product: CASSPGNDYEQYV.

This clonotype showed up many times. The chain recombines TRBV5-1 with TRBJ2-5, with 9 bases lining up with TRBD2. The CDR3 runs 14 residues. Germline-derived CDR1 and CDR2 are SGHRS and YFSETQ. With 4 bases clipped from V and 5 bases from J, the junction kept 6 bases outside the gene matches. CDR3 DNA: TGCGCCAGCAGCACCTCTAGCGGGGAGGAGACCCAGTACTTC. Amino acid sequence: CASSTSSGEETQYF.

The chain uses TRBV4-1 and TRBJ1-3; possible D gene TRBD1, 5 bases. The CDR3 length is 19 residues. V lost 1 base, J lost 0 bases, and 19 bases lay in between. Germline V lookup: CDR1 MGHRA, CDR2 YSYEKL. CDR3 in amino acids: CASSQVSGVVRISGNTIYF. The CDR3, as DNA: TGCGCCAGCAGCCAAGTCTCGGGGGTGGTCAGGATCTCTGGAAACACCATATATTTT.

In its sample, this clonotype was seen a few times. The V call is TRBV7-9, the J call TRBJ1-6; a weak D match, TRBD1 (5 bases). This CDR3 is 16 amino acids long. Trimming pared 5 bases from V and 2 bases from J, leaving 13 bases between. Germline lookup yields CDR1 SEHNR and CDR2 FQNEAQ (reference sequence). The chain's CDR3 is CASSARETAYNSPLHF. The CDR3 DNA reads TGTGCCAGCAGCGCTCGAGAGACAGCCTATAATTCACCCCTCCACTTT.

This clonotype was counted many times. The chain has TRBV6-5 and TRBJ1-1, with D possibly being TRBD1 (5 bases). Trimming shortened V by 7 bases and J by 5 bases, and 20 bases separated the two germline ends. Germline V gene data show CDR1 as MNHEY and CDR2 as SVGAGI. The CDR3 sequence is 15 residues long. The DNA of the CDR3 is TGTGCCAGCAAGGTCGGATTTCAGGGTCATACTGAAGCTTTCTTT. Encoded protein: CASKVGFQGHTEAFF.

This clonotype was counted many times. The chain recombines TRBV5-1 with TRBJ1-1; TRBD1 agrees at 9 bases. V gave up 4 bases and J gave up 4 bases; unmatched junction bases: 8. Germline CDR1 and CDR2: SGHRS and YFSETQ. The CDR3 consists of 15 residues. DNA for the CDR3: TGCGCCAGCAGCGGGCGACAGGGGGGGAGCACTGAAGCTTTCTTT. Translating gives CASSGRQGGSTEAFF.

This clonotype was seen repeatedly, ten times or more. This CDR3 reads CASSRLGVPDTQYF. The CDR3 coding sequence is TGTGCCAGCAGCCGACTGGGGGTACCAGATACGCAGTATTTT. The rearrangement joins TRBV7-2 to TRBJ2-3, with D perhaps matching TRBD1 or TRBD2 (5 bases each). CDR1 and CDR2 (germline): SGHTA, FQGNSA. V dropped 5 bases and J dropped 4 bases, with 13 bases sitting between them. This CDR3 has 14 residues.

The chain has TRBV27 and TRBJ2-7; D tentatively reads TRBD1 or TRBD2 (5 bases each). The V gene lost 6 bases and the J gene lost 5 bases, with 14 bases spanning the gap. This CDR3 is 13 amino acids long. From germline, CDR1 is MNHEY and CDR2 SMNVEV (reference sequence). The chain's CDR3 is CASRPDRGNEQYF. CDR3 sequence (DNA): TGTGCCAGCAGACCTGACCGGGGCAACGAGCAGTACTTC.

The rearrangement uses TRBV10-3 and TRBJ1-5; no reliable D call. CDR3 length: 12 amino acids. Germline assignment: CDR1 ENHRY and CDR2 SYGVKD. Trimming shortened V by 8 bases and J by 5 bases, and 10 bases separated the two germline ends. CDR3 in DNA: TGTGCCATCGGGGATAGTTATCAGCCCCAGCATTTT. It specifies CAIGDSYQPQHF.

CDR3 residues: CAISGGALTNYGYTF. CDR3 DNA sequence: TGTGCCATCAGCGGGGGGGCCCTAACTAACTATGGCTACACCTTC. V usage is TRBV10-3 and J usage is TRBJ1-2; a possible D gene is TRBD1 (6 bases). V lost 6 bases and J lost 0, with 14 bases in between. Per germline, CDR1 ENHRY and CDR2 SYGVKD. The CDR3 has 15 amino acids.

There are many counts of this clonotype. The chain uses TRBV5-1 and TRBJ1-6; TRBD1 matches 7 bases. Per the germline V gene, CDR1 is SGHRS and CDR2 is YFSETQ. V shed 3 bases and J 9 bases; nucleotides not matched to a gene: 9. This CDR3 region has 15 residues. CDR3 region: CASSSRQGRRSPLHF. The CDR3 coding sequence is TGCGCCAGCAGCTCCCGACAGGGCAGGCGTTCACCCCTCCACTTT.

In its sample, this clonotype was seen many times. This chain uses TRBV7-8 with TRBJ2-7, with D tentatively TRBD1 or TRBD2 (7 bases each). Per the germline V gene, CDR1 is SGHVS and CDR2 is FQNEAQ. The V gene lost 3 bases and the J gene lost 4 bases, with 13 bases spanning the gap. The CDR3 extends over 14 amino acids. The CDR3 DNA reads TGTGCCAGCAGCTTTCAGGGGGGGCGGTACGAGCAGTACTTC. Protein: CASSFQGGRYEQYF.

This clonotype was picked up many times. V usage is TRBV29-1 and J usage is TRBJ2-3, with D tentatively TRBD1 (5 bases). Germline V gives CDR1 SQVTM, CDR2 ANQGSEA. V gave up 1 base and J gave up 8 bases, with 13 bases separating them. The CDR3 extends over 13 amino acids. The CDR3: CSVEAQAPGTQYF. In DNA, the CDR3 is TGCAGCGTTGAAGCACAGGCGCCGGGTACGCAGTATTTT.

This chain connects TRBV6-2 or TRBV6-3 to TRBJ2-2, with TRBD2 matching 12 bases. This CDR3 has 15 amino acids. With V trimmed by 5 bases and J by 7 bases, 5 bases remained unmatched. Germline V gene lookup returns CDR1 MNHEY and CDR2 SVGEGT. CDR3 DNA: TGTGCCAGCAGTCAGACTAGCGGGGGTAACGGGGAGCTGTTTTTT. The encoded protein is CASSQTSGGNGELFF.